This T cell receptor (beta chain) was identified during a study of PD-L1 blockade in urothelial cancer. Across the study: Patients had undergone 0 to 3 prior chemotherapy regimens.

Germline lookup yields CDR1 SGHDT and CDR2 YYEEEE. CDR3 length: 14 residues. Unmatched junction bases numbered 5, after V lost 4 bases and J lost 6 bases. Each patient gave between 1 and 8 samples of peripheral blood mononuclear cells, which were collected pretreatment and during treatment. Every PCR was spiked with synthetic TCR analog templates. Clones were read by immunoSEQ multiplex PCR, and TCRdb kept only the in-frame ones, dropping some. The data contain tens of thousands of clones, roughly four fifths of them singletons. The chain is built from TRBV5-6 and TRBJ2-7; 12 bases agree with TRBD1. The sequence came from an older man with urothelial cancer. The specimen was PBMCs, collected around atezolizumab (anti-PD-L1) treatment. The CDR3 coding sequence is TGTGCCAGCAGCCGGGGACAGGGGGCGGGCGAGCAGTACTTC. It yields the protein CASSRGQGAGEQYF.